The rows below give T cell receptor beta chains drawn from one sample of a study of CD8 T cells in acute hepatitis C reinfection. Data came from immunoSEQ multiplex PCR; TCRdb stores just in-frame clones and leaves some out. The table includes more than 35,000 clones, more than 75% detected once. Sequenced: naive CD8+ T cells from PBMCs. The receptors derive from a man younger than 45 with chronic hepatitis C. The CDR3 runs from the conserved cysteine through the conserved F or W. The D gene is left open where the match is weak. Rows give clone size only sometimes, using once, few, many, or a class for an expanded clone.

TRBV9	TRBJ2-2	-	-	TGTGCCAGCAGCGTAGGTGGGGTGGGAACCGGGGAGCTGTTTTTT	CASSVGGVGTGELFF
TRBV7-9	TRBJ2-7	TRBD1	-	TGTGCCAGCAGCCCGAGGGACAGCCCGGGTGAGCAGTACTTC	CASSPRDSPGEQYF
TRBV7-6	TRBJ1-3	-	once	TGTGCCAGCAGCTTAGGGAAGCTCTCTGGAAACACCATATATTTT	CASSLGKLSGNTIYF
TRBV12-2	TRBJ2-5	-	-	TGTGCAAGTCGCTTAGCGCTAATCTCATCAGGACTAGCGGGATGTAAAGAGACCCAGTACTTC	CASRLALISSGLAGCKETQYF
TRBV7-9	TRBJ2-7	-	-	TGTGCCAGCAGCTTAGGTGGCAGAGAGCAGTACTTC	CASSLGGREQYF
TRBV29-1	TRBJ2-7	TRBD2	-	TGCAGCATTACCGCCGGGACTAGCGGGAGTGTATACGAGCAGTACTTC	CSITAGTSGSVYEQYF
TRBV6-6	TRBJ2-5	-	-	TGTGCCAGCAGTCCCCGGGACAAAGAGACCCAGTACTTC	CASSPRDKETQYF
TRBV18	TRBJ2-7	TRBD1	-	TGTGCCAGCTCACCCGGGCCGGGACAGGGGCCCTACGAGCAGTACTTC	CASSPGPGQGPYEQYF
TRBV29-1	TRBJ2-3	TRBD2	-	TGCAGCGCTGGACTAGCGGCAGATACGCAGTATTTT	CSAGLAADTQYF
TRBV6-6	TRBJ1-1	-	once	TGTGCCAGCACCCCCTTGGCAGACACTGAAGCTTTCTTT	CASTPLADTEAFF
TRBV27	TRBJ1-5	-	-	TGTGCCAGCAGTTATGCGGGGGCCAATCAGCCCCAGCATTTT	CASSYAGANQPQHF
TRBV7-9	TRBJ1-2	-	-	TGTGCCAGCAGCTGGGGACGGGGCTACACCTTC	CASSWGRGYTF
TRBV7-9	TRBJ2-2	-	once	TGTGCCAGCACCCTGATAACCGGGGAGCTGTTTTTT	CASTLITGELFF